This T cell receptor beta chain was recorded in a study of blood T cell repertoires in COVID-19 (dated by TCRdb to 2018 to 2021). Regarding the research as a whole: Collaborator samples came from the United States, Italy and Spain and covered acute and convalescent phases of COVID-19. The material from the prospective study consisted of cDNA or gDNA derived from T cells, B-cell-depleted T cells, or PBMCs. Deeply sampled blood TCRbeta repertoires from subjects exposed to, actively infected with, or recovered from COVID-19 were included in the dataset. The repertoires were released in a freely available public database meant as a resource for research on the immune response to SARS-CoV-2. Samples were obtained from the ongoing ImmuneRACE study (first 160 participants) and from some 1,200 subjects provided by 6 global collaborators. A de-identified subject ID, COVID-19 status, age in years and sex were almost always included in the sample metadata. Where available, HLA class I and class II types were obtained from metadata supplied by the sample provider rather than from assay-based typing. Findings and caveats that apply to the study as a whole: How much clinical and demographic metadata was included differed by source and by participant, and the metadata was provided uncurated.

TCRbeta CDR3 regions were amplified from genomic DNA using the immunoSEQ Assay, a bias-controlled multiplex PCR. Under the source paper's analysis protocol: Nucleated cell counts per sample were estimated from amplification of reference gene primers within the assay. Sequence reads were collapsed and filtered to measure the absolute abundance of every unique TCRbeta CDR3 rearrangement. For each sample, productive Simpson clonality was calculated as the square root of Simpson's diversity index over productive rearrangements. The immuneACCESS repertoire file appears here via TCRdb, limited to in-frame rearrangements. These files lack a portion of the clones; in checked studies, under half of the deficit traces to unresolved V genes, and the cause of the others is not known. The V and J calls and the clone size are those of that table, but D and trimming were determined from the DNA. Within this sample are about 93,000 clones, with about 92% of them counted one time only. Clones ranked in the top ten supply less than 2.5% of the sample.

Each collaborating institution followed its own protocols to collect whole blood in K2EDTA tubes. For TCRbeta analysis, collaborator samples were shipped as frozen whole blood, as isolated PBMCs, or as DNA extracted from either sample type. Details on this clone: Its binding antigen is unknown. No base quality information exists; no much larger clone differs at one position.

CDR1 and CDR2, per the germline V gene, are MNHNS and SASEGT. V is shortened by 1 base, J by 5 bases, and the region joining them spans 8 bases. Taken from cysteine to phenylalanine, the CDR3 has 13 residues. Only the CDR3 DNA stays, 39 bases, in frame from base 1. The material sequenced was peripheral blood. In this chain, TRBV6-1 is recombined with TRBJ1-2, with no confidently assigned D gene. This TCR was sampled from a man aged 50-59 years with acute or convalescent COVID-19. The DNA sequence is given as TGTGCCAGCAGTGAAGGGCAGTTTTATGGCTACACCTTC. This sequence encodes CASSEGQFYGYTF.